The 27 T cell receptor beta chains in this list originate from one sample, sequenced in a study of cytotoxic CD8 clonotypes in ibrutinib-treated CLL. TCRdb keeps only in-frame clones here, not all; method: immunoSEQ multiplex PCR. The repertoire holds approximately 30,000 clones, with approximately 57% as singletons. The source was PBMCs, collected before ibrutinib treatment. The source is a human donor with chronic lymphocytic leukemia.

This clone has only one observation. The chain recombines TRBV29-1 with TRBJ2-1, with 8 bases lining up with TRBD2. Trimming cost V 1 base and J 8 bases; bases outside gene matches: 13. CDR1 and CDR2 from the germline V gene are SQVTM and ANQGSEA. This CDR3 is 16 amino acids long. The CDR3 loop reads CSVEGLEREKYYEQFF. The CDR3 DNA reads TGCAGCGTTGAAGGCCTTGAGCGGGAGAAGTACTATGAGCAGTTCTTC.

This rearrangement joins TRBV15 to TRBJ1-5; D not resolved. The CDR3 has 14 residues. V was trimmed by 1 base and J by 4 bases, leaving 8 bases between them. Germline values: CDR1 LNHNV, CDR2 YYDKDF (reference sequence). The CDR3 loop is CATSRGWGNQPQHF. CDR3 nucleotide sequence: TGTGCCACCAGCAGAGGTTGGGGAAATCAGCCCCAGCATTTT. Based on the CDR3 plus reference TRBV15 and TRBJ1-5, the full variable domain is DAMVIQNPRYQVTQFGKPVTLSCSQTLNHNVMYWYQQKSSQAPKLLFHYYDKDFNNEADTPDNFQSRRPNTSFCFLDIRSPGLGDTAMYLCATSRGWGNQPQHFGDGTRLSIL.

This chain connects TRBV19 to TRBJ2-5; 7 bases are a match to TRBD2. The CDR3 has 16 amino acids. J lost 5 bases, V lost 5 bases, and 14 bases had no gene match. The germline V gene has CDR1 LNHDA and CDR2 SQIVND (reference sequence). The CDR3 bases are TGTGCCAGTAGTCTCTACCGAGGGCTAGCGGCCGAGACCCAGTACTTC. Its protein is CASSLYRGLAAETQYF.

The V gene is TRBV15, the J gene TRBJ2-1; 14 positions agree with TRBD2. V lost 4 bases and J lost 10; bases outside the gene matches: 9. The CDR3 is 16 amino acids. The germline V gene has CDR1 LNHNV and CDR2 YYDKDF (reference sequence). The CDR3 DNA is TGTGCCACCAGCAAAGAACTGGGACTAGCGGGGGACGAGCAGTTCTTC. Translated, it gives CATSKELGLAGDEQFF.

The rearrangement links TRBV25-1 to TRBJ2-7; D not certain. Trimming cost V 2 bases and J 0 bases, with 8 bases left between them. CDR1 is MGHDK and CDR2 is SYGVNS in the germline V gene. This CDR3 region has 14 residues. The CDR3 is CASSERASSYEQYF. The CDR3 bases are TGTGCCAGCAGTGAACGGGCGAGCTCCTACGAGCAGTACTTC.

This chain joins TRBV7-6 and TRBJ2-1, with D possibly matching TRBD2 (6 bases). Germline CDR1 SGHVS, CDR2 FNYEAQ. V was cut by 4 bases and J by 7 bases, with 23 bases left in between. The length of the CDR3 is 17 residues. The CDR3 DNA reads TGTGCCAGCAGCTCTTTTAGCTGGGGGGTCCTTAATAATGAGCAGTTCTTC. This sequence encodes CASSSFSWGVLNNEQFF.

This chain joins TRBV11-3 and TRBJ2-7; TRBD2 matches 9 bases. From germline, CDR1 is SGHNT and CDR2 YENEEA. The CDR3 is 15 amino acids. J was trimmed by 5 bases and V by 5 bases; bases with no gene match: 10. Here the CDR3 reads CASSPAGGTGNEQYF. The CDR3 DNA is TGTGCCAGCAGCCCCGCGGGGGGGACGGGAAACGAGCAGTACTTC.

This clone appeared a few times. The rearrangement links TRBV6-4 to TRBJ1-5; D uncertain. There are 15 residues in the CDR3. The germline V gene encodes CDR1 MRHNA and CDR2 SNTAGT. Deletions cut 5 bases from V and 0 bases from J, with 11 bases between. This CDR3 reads CASSPGAYSNQPQHF. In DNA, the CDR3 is TGTGCCAGCAGTCCGGGTGCGTATAGCAATCAGCCCCAGCATTTT.

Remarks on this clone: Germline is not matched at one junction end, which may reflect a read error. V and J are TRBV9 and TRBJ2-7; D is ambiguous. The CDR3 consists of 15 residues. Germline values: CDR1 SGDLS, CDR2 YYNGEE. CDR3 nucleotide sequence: TGTGCCAGCAGCCCCGATCTGGGTACCTCCCACGAGCAGTACTTC. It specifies CASSPDLGTSHEQYF.

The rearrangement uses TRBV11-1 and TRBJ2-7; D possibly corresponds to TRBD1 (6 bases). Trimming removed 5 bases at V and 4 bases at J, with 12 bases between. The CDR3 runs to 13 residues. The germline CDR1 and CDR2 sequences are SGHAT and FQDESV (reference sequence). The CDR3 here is CASSQMDSYEQYF. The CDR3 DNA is TGTGCCAGCAGCCAAATGGACAGTTACGAGCAGTACTTC.

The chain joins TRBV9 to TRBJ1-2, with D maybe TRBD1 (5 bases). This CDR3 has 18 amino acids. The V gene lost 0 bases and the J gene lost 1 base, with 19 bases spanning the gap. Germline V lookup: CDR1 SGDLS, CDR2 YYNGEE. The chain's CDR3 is CASSVVSFGGVFNYGYTF. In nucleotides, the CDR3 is TGTGCCAGCAGCGTAGTCTCTTTCGGGGGGGTATTTAACTATGGCTACACCTTC.

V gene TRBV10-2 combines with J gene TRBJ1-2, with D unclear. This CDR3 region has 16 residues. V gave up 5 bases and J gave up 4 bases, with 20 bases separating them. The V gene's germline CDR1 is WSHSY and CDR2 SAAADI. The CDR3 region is CASSSVRSVGSYGYTF. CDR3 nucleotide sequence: TGCGCCAGCAGTTCAGTTCGCTCCGTCGGAAGCTATGGCTACACCTTC.

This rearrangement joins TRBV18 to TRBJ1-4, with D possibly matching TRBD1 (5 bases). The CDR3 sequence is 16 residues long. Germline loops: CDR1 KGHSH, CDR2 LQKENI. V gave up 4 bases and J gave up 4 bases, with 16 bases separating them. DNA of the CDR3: TGTGCCAGCTCACTTACAGCCCAGGGTAATAATGAAAAACTGTTTTTT. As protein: CASSLTAQGNNEKLFF.

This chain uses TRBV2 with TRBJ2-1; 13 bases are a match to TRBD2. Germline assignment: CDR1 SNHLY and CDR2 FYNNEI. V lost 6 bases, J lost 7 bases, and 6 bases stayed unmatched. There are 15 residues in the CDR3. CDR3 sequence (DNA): TGTGCCAGCAGAAAACTAGCGGGGGGGCGGAATGAGCAGTTCTTC. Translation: CASRKLAGGRNEQFF.

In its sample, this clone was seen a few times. CDR3 nucleotide sequence: TGTGCCAGCAGCGCCGGACAGGGGGCGCCTGGAAACACCATATATTTT. This gives the protein CASSAGQGAPGNTIYF. The rearrangement joins TRBV7-8 to TRBJ1-3; 11 nucleotides align to TRBD1. V shed 5 bases and J 2 bases; nucleotides not matched to a gene: 5. Germline assignment: CDR1 SGHVS and CDR2 FQNEAQ. The CDR3 loop spans 16 amino acids.

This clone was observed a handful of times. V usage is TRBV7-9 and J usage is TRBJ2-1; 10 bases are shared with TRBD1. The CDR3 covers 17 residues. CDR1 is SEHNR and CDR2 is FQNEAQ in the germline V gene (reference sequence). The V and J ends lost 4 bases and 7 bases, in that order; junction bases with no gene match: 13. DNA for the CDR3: TGTGCCAGCAGCTCTAGACACGGGACAGGGGATGGGAATGAGCAGTTCTTC. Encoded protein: CASSSRHGTGDGNEQFF.

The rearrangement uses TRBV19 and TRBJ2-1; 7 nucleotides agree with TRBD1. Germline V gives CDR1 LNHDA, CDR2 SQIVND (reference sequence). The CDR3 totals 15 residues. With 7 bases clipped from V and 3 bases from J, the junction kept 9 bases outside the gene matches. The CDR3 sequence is CASKRQGQNYNEQFF. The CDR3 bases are TGTGCCAGTAAAAGACAGGGACAAAACTACAATGAGCAGTTCTTC.

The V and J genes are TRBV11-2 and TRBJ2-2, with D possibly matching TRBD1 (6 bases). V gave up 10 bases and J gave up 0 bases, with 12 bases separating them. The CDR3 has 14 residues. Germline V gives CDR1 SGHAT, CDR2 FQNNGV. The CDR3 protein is CATQRTANTGELFF. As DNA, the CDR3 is TGTGCCACCCAAAGGACAGCGAACACCGGGGAGCTGTTTTTT.

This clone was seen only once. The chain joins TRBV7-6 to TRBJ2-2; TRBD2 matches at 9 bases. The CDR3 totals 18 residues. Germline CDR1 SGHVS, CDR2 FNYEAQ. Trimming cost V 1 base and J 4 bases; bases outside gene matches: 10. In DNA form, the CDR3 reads TGTGCCAGCAGCTTAGTAGTAGCGGGAGTATTGGGCACCGGGGAGCTGTTTTTT. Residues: CASSLVVAGVLGTGELFF.

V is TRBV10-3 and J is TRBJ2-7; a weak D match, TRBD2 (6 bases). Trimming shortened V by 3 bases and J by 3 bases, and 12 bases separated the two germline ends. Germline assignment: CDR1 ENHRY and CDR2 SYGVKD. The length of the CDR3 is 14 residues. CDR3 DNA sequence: TGTGCCATCAGTGACGCGCGGGACCTCTACGAGCAGTACTTC. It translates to CAISDARDLYEQYF.

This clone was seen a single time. CDR3 sequence (DNA): TGTGCCAGCAGTGAAACAGGGGGATACACCGGGGAGCTGTTTTTT. Translating gives CASSETGGYTGELFF. The J gene is TRBJ2-2, the V gene TRBV6-1; 8 nucleotides agree with TRBD1. Germline V CDR1 and CDR2: MNHNS, SASEGT. CDR3 length: 15 residues. With V trimmed by 2 bases and J by 3 bases, 2 bases remained unmatched.

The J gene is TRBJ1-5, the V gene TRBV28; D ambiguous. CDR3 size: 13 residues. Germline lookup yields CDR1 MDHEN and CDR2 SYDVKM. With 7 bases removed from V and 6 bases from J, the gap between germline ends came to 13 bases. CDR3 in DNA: TGTGCCAGCACGGCAGGACGAGGTCAGCCCCAGCATTTT. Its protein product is CASTAGRGQPQHF.

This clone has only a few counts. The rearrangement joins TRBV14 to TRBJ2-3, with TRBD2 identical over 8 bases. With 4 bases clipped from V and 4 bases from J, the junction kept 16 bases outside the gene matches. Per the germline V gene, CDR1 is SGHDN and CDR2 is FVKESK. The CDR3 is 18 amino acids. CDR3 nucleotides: TGTGCCAGCAGCCCCCGGTGGGGCGGGGGGACCCGCCCAGATACGCAGTATTTT. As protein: CASSPRWGGGTRPDTQYF.

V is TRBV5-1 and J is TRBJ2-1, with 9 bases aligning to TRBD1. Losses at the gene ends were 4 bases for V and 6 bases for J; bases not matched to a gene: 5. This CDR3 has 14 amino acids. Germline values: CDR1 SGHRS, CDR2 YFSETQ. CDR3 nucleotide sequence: TGCGCCAGCAGCCTGGGACAGGGTGTCAATGAGCAGTTCTTC. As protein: CASSLGQGVNEQFF.

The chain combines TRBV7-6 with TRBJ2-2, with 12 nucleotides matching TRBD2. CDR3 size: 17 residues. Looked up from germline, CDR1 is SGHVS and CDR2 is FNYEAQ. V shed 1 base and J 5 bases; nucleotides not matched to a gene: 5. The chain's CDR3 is CASSLVPSGGATGELFF. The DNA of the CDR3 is TGTGCCAGCAGCTTAGTCCCTAGCGGGGGGGCGACCGGGGAGCTGTTTTTT.

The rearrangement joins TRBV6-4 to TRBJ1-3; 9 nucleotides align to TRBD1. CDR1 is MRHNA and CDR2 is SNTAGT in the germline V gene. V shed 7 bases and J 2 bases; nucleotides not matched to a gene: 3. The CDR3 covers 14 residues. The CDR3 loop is CASIRDRAGNTIYF. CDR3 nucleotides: TGTGCCAGCATCCGGGACAGGGCTGGAAACACCATATATTTT.

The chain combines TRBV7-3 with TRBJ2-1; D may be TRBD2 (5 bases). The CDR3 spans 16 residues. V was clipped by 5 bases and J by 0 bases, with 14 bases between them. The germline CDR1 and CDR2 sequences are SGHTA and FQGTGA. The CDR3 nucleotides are TGTGCCAGCAGCCGTTCGGGAATACACTCCTACAATGAGCAGTTCTTC. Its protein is CASSRSGIHSYNEQFF.